Following are 14 T cell receptor beta chains from one sample sequenced in a study of human T cells and chemical hapten exposure. TCRdb recomputed calls from the RACE reads with MiXCR, one row per CDR3 protein. Of about 45,000 distinct CDR3 sequences in the sample, around 4% are singletons; the top ten hold approximately 1.6%. Time point: healthy volunteer bleed at 2 weeks. Sequencing started from total RNA isolated from unfractionated whole blood. The sequencing sample was made of whole blood. These receptors came from a female donor in good health. Some clones in this sample may be carry-over from other donors' samples.

This clonotype was seen many times. The CDR3 is CASSRLGGLNTEAFF. CDR3 nucleotides: TGTGCCAGCAGCCGGCTAGGAGGCTTGAACACTGAAGCTTTCTTT. V gene TRBV7-2 combines with J gene TRBJ1-1; unclear D gene. Germline CDR1 reads SGHTA; CDR2 reads FQGNSA. V was trimmed by 5 bases and J by 0 bases, leaving 13 bases between them. CDR3 length: 15 amino acids.

In this sample, this clonotype turned up many times. The genes are TRBV20-1 and TRBJ2-1; D is undetermined. This CDR3 has 12 residues. Between the trimmed V and J ends, which lost 5 bases and 9 bases, there was a span of 14 bases. From germline, CDR1 is DFQATT and CDR2 SNEGSKA (reference sequence). CDR3 DNA: TGCAGTGCTCCAGCCCAGTCGGCTGAGCAGTTCTTC. Protein product: CSAPAQSAEQFF.

This clonotype was counted ten times or more. The chain uses TRBV12-3 or TRBV12-4 and TRBJ1-5, with D tentatively TRBD1 (5 bases). Trimming removed 4 bases at V and 6 bases at J, with 13 bases between. CDR3 length: 14 residues. The CDR3 DNA sequence: TGTGCCAGCAGTTGGGGGGGAAGGGGTCAGCCCCAGCATTTT. Translating it yields CASSWGGRGQPQHF.

This clonotype occurred many times. The genes are TRBV4-3 and TRBJ1-5; D is unresolved. The CDR3 is 14 residues long. Germline V gene data show CDR1 as LGHNA and CDR2 as YSLEER. V gave up 4 bases and J gave up 0 bases, with 7 bases separating them. For the CDR3, the DNA is TGCGCCAGCAGCCTGGAAGGTAGCAATCAGCCCCAGCATTTT. It specifies CASSLEGSNQPQHF.

This clonotype was detected ten times or more. V gene TRBV7-2 combines with J gene TRBJ1-2; D is unclear. Trimming cost V 1 base and J 5 bases, with 14 bases left between them. Germline V gene sequence: CDR1 SGHTA, CDR2 FQGNSA. The CDR3 consists of 15 residues. The CDR3 spells CASSLGGVRGYGYTF. Written as DNA, the CDR3 is TGTGCCAGCAGCTTAGGAGGAGTTCGCGGTTATGGCTACACCTTC.

The J gene is TRBJ2-7, the V gene TRBV7-2; D might be TRBD1 or TRBD2, each matching 6 bases. The CDR3 has 14 amino acids. Germline V gene data show CDR1 as SGHTA and CDR2 as FQGNSA. V lost 0 bases, J lost 3 bases, and 9 bases lay in between. CDR3 in DNA: TGTGCCAGCAGCTTAGCGGGGGGCGACTACGAGCAGTACTTC. The encoded protein is CASSLAGGDYEQYF.

The chain carries TRBV5-1 and TRBJ1-2; a weak D match, TRBD1 (5 bases). Germline CDR1 reads SGHRS; CDR2 reads YFSETQ. The CDR3 runs to 16 residues. Trimming left V 2 bases short and J 10 bases short, with 24 bases between. Written as DNA, the CDR3 is TGCGCCAGCAGCTTCATTAGCAGGGCAGTCGGCTCGGACTACACCTTC. Translated, it gives CASSFISRAVGSDYTF.

This clonotype was counted at least ten times. The chain is built from TRBV6-1 and TRBJ2-3, with D unclear. Germline CDR1 MNHNS, CDR2 SASEGT. The CDR3 totals 13 residues. The V and J ends lost 6 bases and 2 bases respectively, with 9 bases between them. The CDR3 DNA reads TGTGCCAGCAGGTTTCCTTCCACAGATACGCAGTATTTT. This sequence encodes CASRFPSTDTQYF.

This clonotype was recorded at least ten times. V is TRBV12-3 or TRBV12-4 and J is TRBJ1-2; D is undetermined. V lost 10 bases, J lost 0 bases, and 12 bases lay in between. The CDR3 is made up of 13 amino acids. The CDR3 here is CATSRAANYGYTF. The CDR3 nucleotides are TGTGCCACATCACGCGCCGCTAACTATGGCTACACCTTC.

This clonotype was counted at least ten times. The rearrangement joins TRBV5-1 to TRBJ1-1; D unclear. Trimming cost V 0 bases and J 10 bases, with 10 bases left between them. CDR3 length: 12 residues. Germline CDR1 reads SGHRS; CDR2 reads YFSETQ. The CDR3 protein is CASSLDLQGAFF. The CDR3 DNA follows: TGCGCCAGCAGCTTGGACCTGCAAGGAGCTTTCTTT.

This clonotype was seen ten or more times. This chain joins TRBV12-3 or TRBV12-4 and TRBJ2-7, with D tentatively TRBD2 (6 bases). The V and J ends lost 2 bases and 4 bases respectively, with 9 bases between them. This CDR3 is built from 13 residues. The CDR3 loop is CASSLRRGYEQYF. Here the CDR3 DNA reads TGTGCCAGCAGTTTAAGACGGGGGTACGAGCAGTACTTC.

Turning to this clonotype: A much larger clone differs by one base, so this may be a read error. Since the CDR3 does not end with the conserved phenylalanine or tryptophan, this likely comes from a read error. V is TRBV7-9 and J is TRBJ2-1, with a weak D call TRBD1 (6 bases). The V gene's germline CDR1 is SEHNR and CDR2 FQNEAQ (reference sequence). CDR3 length equals 13 residues. Trimming took off 2 bases at V and 5 bases at J, with 7 bases between the two ends. In DNA form, the CDR3 reads TGTGCCAGCAGCTTATGGACAGACAATGAGCAGTTCCTC. Protein product: CASSLWTDNEQFL.

This clonotype was seen more than once but under ten times. This chain uses TRBV5-4 with TRBJ2-1, with D hard to call. Trimming stripped 2 bases from V and 5 bases from J, with 8 bases between. The CDR3 covers 13 residues. From germline, CDR1 is SGHNT and CDR2 YYREEE (reference sequence). The CDR3 protein is CASSFLPDNEQFF. CDR3 nucleotides: TGTGCCAGCAGCTTTCTCCCCGACAATGAGCAGTTCTTC.

This sequence joins TRBV7-9 and TRBJ2-3; unclear D gene. Trimming took off 2 bases at V and 2 bases at J, with 8 bases between the two ends. This CDR3 has 14 residues. Germline loops: CDR1 SEHNR, CDR2 FQNEAQ (reference sequence). As DNA, the CDR3 is TGTGCCAGCAGCTTATCCGTCCTCACAGATACGCAGTATTTT. Translated, it gives CASSLSVLTDTQYF.